This T cell receptor beta chain comes out of a study of cytomegalovirus exposure and HLA in healthy donors. The study's findings and limits: An Asian-associated ancestry cluster reportedly showed fewer N-insertions than the approximately 690-donor mean in a later analysis.

Germline assignment: CDR1 SEHNR and CDR2 FQNEAQ (reference sequence). This CDR3 region has 14 residues. Comments on this clone: The antigen is undetermined. One junction end disagrees with the germline gene, perhaps due to a read error.

The PCR had 60 Vbeta and 13 Jbeta primers. Per the original data handling: A follow-up analysis tallied about 88 million unique TCR beta chains, roughly 9.9 million shared. Here immunoSEQ multiplex PCR was the method, and the copy in TCRdb shows in-frame clones only, minus some. That table is the source of V, J and clone size, and D and trimming were worked out from the DNA. The repertoire holds approximately 220,000 clones, over 80% seen once, with 0.71% in the top ten. This clonotype was obtained from a boy between 2 and 15 years old in good health and CMV-seronegative. Input material: PBMCs. The chain is built from TRBV7-9 and TRBJ2-4, with D possibly TRBD2 on 7 matching bases. The CDR3 sequence is CSSSLGGVGNIQYF. The CDR3 region has the DNA TGTTCCAGCAGCTTAGGGGGGGTTGGAAACATTCAGTACTTC.